At least ten counts were recorded for the clone carrying this TCR beta chain. As yet, its antigen is unknown. Making TCR cDNA involved 5'RACE template switching, which added UMIs and a universal primer site. TCRdb passed the 5' RACE reads through MiXCR, listing each CDR3 protein once. The sample has 300,000 or so distinct CDR3 sequences; 7% to 9% are singletons. The data stem from a study of T cells after yellow fever vaccination. V shed 2 bases and J 0 bases; nucleotides not matched to a gene: 5. The CDR3 covers 16 residues. Germline CDR1 reads MGHRA; CDR2 reads YSYEKL. Study-level results: The secondary response was weaker, and its peak arrived faster, on day 5 versus 15.

Material: PBMCs, obtained more than 40 days after the first yellow fever vaccination. The sequence was collected from a man between 18 and 35 years old who received the YFV17D yellow fever vaccine. This sequence joins TRBV4-1 and TRBJ2-7; 9 bases align to TRBD1. The CDR3 reads CASSQSGTGSSYEQYF. The DNA for the CDR3 is TGCGCCAGCAGCCAATCCGGGACAGGGAGCTCCTACGAGCAGTACTTC.